A selection of T cell receptor beta chains follows, all from one sample in a study of blood T cell repertoires in COVID-19. Data came from immunoSEQ multiplex PCR; TCRdb stores just in-frame clones and leaves some out. Of about 160,000 clones listed, more than 90% are singletons. The sample taken for sequencing was peripheral blood. These receptor sequences come from a man in his sixties with active or convalescent COVID-19. Each CDR3 is given without its conserved first and last residue.

ASSLRTGVSNTIY	TRBV28	TRBJ1-3
ATSDRVSGNTIY	TRBV15	TRBJ1-3
ASNSGPGALH	TRBV2	TRBJ1-6
ASSRNSGTEAF	TRBV7-9	TRBJ1-1
ASSRDLGTYGYT	TRBV5-1	TRBJ1-2
ASSWDRQYEQY	TRBV5-1	TRBJ2-7
ASNRFGEGIQY	TRBV2	TRBJ2-4
ASRLQGGPEYGYT	TRBV27	TRBJ1-2
ASSLRQENTEAF	TRBV11-3	TRBJ1-1
SVEEGGTNQPQH	TRBV29-1	TRBJ1-5
ASSEQGAGANVLT	TRBV3-1/TRBV3-2	TRBJ2-6
ASSSGSTDTQY	TRBV18	TRBJ2-3
ASSQHRGANTEAF	TRBV6-5	TRBJ1-1
ASSESGMNQPQH	TRBV2	TRBJ1-5
ASSLGQGGEKLF	TRBV4-1	TRBJ1-4
ASSLSLDRGDYGYT	TRBV5-6	TRBJ1-2
ASSLQGTSGQTAKNIQY	TRBV7-2	TRBJ2-4
ASSYSKGNFPYEAF	TRBV11-2	TRBJ1-1
ASKGTANTEAF	TRBV6-5	TRBJ1-1
ASSFGVPEVRGYT	TRBV27	TRBJ1-2
AWRETGGREKLF	TRBV30	TRBJ1-4
AIRQDRAPGQPQH	TRBV10-3	TRBJ1-5
ASSLQGPRTEAF	TRBV5-1	TRBJ1-1
ASSANRGRRTDTQY	TRBV11-3	TRBJ2-3
ASSAGTDNGYT	TRBV10-1	TRBJ1-2
ASSSPQDRPSVNTEAF	TRBV7-9	TRBJ1-1
ASSEQAGSNQPQH	TRBV2	TRBJ1-5
ASSFMISDTEAF	TRBV5-1	TRBJ1-1
ASSQGGHEQF	TRBV5-1	TRBJ2-1
ASSLGTSGDPQY	TRBV5-1	TRBJ2-3
ASSPPQGGTNEKLF	TRBV18	TRBJ1-4
ASSFRRGSGGSTDTQY	TRBV11-2	TRBJ2-3
ASSGTLNEKLF	TRBV6-5	TRBJ1-4
ASSYWTGDQPQH	TRBV19	TRBJ1-5
AWGLGANQPQH	TRBV30	TRBJ1-5
ASSLFGAARRAYEQY	TRBV7-9	TRBJ2-7
ASSPRQGYGNGYT	TRBV11-2	TRBJ1-2
ASSQASSNEQF	TRBV3-1/TRBV3-2	TRBJ2-1
ASTGGLAGEWGVYEQY	TRBV28	TRBJ2-7
ASSQEGGTGHYGYT	TRBV3-1/TRBV3-2	TRBJ1-2
SVGAELTYEQY	TRBV29-1	TRBJ2-7
ASSLIGGNTIY	TRBV5-6	TRBJ1-3
ASSPSRGRPYGGYT	TRBV7-9	TRBJ1-2
ASSLLSGVAEKLF	TRBV7-6	TRBJ1-4
ASSLIPGGAEAF	TRBV19	TRBJ1-1
AISDPVAGAYNEQF	TRBV10-3	TRBJ2-1
ASSVALPSVSGNTIY	TRBV9	TRBJ1-3
ASKSNNGNTIY	TRBV27	TRBJ1-3
ASSQLIAGSYEQY	TRBV4-1	TRBJ2-7